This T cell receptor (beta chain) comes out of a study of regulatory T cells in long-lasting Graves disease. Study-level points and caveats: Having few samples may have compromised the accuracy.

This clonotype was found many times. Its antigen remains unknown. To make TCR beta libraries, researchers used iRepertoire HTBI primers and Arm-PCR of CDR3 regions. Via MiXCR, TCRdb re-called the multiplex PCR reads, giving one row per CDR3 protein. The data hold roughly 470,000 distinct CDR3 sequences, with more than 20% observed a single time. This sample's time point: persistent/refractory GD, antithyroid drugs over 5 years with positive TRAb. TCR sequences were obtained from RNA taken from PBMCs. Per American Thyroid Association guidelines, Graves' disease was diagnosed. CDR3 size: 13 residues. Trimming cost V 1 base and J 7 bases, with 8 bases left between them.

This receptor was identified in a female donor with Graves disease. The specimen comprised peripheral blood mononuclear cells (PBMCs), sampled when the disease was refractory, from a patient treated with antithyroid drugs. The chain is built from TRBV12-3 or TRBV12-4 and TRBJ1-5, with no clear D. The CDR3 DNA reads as TGTGCCAGCAGTTTAGGGCCCTGGCAGCCCCAGCATTTT. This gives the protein CASSLGPWQPQHF.